This T cell receptor (beta chain) is from a study of T cell responses to AZD1222 COVID-19 vaccine. Across the study: Second-dose intervals of approximately 4 or approximately 12 weeks were pooled.

As concerns this clone: Its antigen remains unidentified.

Data came from immunoSEQ multiplex PCR; TCRdb stores just in-frame clones and leaves some out. The sample holds approximately 79,000 clones, more than 70% seen once. Points from the study as a whole: Sampling that yielded the repertoires occurred only after the peak T cell response. Most donors were white British, females outnumbered males, and clonal diversity was possibly underestimated. Nearly half of unique spike-specific TCRs reportedly avoided B.1.351 and B.1.1.7 mutated regions.

The sequencing here drew on peripheral blood, taken on day 0 of AZD1222 vaccination. The sequence was obtained from an adult in good health.

In DNA form, the CDR3 reads TGTGCCAGCAGTCCCCTCGGGAGGGCTGATTCACCCCTCCACTTT. Protein: CASSPLGRADSPLHF. The rearrangement joins TRBV6-2 or TRBV6-3 to TRBJ1-6; D gene uncertain. This CDR3 spans 15 amino acids. Trimming stripped 5 bases from V and 8 bases from J, with 16 bases between. Germline V gives CDR1 MNHEY, CDR2 SVGEGT.